The following is a TCR beta chain sequence with its context. Antigen specificity is unknown. PCR employed 60 Vbeta and 13 Jbeta primers. Study processing details: The count from a later analysis was about 80 million unique TCR beta chains, roughly 11 million of them shared. Measured with immunoSEQ multiplex PCR; TCRdb has only the in-frame clones, and not every one. Clone size and V and J calls were adopted from that table, with D and trimming inferred from the DNA. In the table there are about 110,000 clones, approximately 79% of which are singletons. This record comes from a study of cytomegalovirus exposure and HLA in healthy donors. The V end was cut by 3 bases, the J end by 2 bases, with 20 bases between. The CDR3 runs 18 residues. Germline CDR1 SGDLS, CDR2 YYNGEE. The study, taken as a whole, reports: It was confirmed in vitro that a few of the CMV-associated chains were specific for CMV antigens.

Source material: PBMCs. The V gene is TRBV9, the J gene TRBJ2-2; D not certain. The source of this sequence is a man aged 18 to 30 in good health and CMV-seronegative. The CDR3 reads CASSAAASYKPNTGELFF. The CDR3 region has the DNA TGTGCCAGCAGCGCTGCGGCTTCCTATAAGCCAAACACCGGGGAGCTGTTTTTT.